Listed below are T cell receptor beta chains from one sample, sequenced in a study of response to subunit inactivated influenza vaccine. TCRdb recomputed calls from the RT-PCR reads with MiXCR, one row per CDR3 protein. This table holds around 180,000 distinct CDR3 sequences, about 9% found once. Sequencing was performed on non-naive T cells sorted from PBMCs, taken on the day of vaccination. Receptors originate from a man aged 50 to 59 who received an inactivated influenza vaccine. Both conserved end residues are part of each CDR3. A D gene is named only where the DNA matches it firmly. Rows give clone size only sometimes, using once, few, many, or a class for an expanded clone.

TRBJ2-7,many,TRBV6-1,-,CASSEGGGGAHEQYF,TGTGCCAGCAGTGAAGGCGGTGGAGGGGCCCACGAGCAGTACTTC
TRBJ2-1,many,TRBV27,TRBD2,CASSFQRGSSYNEQFF,TGTGCCAGCAGTTTTCAGCGGGGGAGCTCCTACAATGAGCAGTTCTTC
TRBJ1-5,few,TRBV20-1,TRBD1,CSAGTGDQPQHF,TGCAGTGCGGGGACAGGAGATCAGCCCCAGCATTTT
TRBJ2-7,few,TRBV21-1,-,CASSIPPLYRSYEQYF,TGTGCCAGCAGCATCCCCCCGCTGTACAGGTCCTACGAGCAGTACTTC
TRBJ2-7,-,TRBV18,-,CASSPSFLIRDYEQYF,TGTGCCAGCTCACCTTCGTTCCTGATTAGGGATTACGAGCAGTACTTC
TRBJ2-5,-,TRBV5-1,TRBD2,CASSGTSQETQYF,TGCGCCAGCAGCGGGACTAGCCAAGAGACCCAGTACTTC
TRBJ2-3,many,TRBV7-2,-,CASSESTDTQYF,TGTGCCAGCAGCGAAAGCACAGATACGCAGTATTTT
TRBJ1-5,few,TRBV3-1,-,CASSQERPVGRTSNQPQHF,TGTGCCAGCAGCCAAGAAAGGCCAGTAGGGCGGACTAGCAATCAGCCCCAGCATTTT
TRBJ2-1,few,TRBV5-5,TRBD2,CASTGTSGVSYNEQFF,TGTGCCAGCACTGGGACTAGCGGGGTTTCCTACAATGAGCAGTTCTTC
TRBJ1-1,-,TRBV10-3,-,CATTASLNTEAFF,TGTGCCACCACTGCTTCCTTGAACACTGAAGCTTTCTTT
TRBJ2-6,-,TRBV4-2,-,CASSQVTSGANVLTF,TGTGCCAGCAGCCAAGTAACCTCTGGGGCCAACGTCCTGACTTTC
TRBJ1-4,many,TRBV4-2,-,CASSQLGHNEKLFF,TGTGCCAGCAGCCAATTGGGCCATAATGAAAAACTGTTTTTT
TRBJ2-7,many,TRBV18,-,CASSPHPPGEGYEQYF,TGTGCCAGCTCACCCCATCCCCCGGGAGAGGGCTACGAGCAGTACTTC
TRBJ2-7,-,TRBV20-1,TRBD2,CSASGTSGRWGYF,TGCAGTGCGTCCGGGACTAGCGGCCGATGGGGGTACTTC
TRBJ2-2,-,TRBV27,-,CASSPGGHTGELFF,TGTGCCAGCAGTCCCGGCGGCCACACCGGGGAGCTGTTTTTT
TRBJ2-1,few,TRBV7-6,-,CASSLELVSTYNEQFF,TGTGCCAGCAGCCTAGAATTAGTTTCGACCTACAATGAGCAGTTCTTC
TRBJ2-1,many,TRBV29-1,TRBD2,CSVDGLALYNEQFF,TGCAGCGTTGACGGACTAGCGCTTTACAATGAGCAGTTCTTC
TRBJ2-6,many,TRBV18,TRBD1,CASSHRGKTSGANVLTF,TGTGCCAGCTCGCACAGGGGGAAAACCTCTGGGGCCAACGTCCTGACTTTC
TRBJ1-5,few,TRBV28,TRBD1,CASSYGSGGYSNQPQHF,TGTGCCAGCAGTTATGGCTCAGGGGGCTATAGCAATCAGCCCCAGCATTTT
TRBJ1-2,-,TRBV7-2,TRBD1,CASSLGFAEGQIYGYTF,TGTGCCAGCAGCTTAGGCTTCGCAGAGGGACAGATTTATGGCTACACCTTC
TRBJ2-2,many,TRBV5-1,-,CASSLEGQDGELFF,TGCGCCAGCAGCTTGGAAGGGCAGGACGGGGAGCTGTTTTTT
TRBJ2-1,-,TRBV13,TRBD2,CASSPEGGGPSSYNEQFF,TGTGCCAGCAGCCCGGAGGGCGGGGGGCCGTCCTCCTACAATGAGCAGTTCTTC
TRBJ2-1,-,TRBV29-1,TRBD2,CSVAGRLAEHNEQFF,TGCAGCGTTGCTGGCCGGCTAGCGGAGCACAATGAGCAGTTCTTC
TRBJ2-7,few,TRBV5-1,-,CASSLSGTLYEQYF,TGCGCCAGCAGCTTGAGTGGGACCCTCTACGAGCAGTACTTC
TRBJ1-1,-,TRBV3-1,-,CASSPDWGRNTEAFF,TGTGCCAGCAGCCCAGATTGGGGTCGTAACACTGAAGCTTTCTTT
TRBJ1-2,-,TRBV4-1,-,CASSPSRGIRANCGYTF,TGCGCCAGCAGCCCATCAAGGGGGATTAGGGCTAACTGTGGCTACACCTTC
TRBJ2-1,many,TRBV5-1,TRBD2,CASSLSTSGGGQEQFF,TGCGCCAGCAGCTTGTCCACTAGCGGGGGTGGTCAAGAGCAGTTCTTC
TRBJ2-7,many,TRBV5-1,-,CASSLLGQNYEQYF,TGCGCCAGCAGCCTTCTAGGACAGAATTACGAGCAGTACTTC
TRBJ1-6,few,TRBV6-5,-,CASSYSAKRGSPLHF,TGTGCCAGCAGTTACTCGGCAAAACGTGGTTCACCCCTCCACTTT
TRBJ2-7,many,TRBV29-1,-,CSALTESYEQYF,TGCAGCGCCCTGACGGAATCCTACGAGCAGTACTTC
TRBJ2-3,many,TRBV12-3/TRBV12-4,-,CASSSGHPGADTQYF,TGTGCCAGCAGTTCGGGACATCCTGGTGCAGATACGCAGTATTTT
TRBJ2-7,-,TRBV5-6,-,CASSLHRDGEQYF,TGTGCCAGCAGCTTGCACAGGGACGGCGAGCAGTACTTC
TRBJ2-1,few,TRBV28,TRBD1,CATGTGRNEQFF,TGTGCCACCGGGACAGGGCGCAATGAGCAGTTCTTC
TRBJ1-3,many,TRBV5-1,-,CASSSGVARSGNTIYF,TGCGCCAGCAGCTCGGGTGTCGCCCGCTCTGGAAACACCATATATTTT
TRBJ2-7,-,TRBV7-9,TRBD1,CASSLGQGTAAYF,TGTGCCAGCAGCTTAGGACAGGGGACCGCCGCGTACTTC
TRBJ2-3,few,TRBV6-5,-,CASISRRTDTQYF,TGTGCCAGCATTTCCCGCAGGACAGATACGCAGTATTTT
TRBJ2-7,-,TRBV29-1,-,CSVEEATGEQYF,TGCAGCGTTGAAGAGGCCACCGGGGAGCAGTACTTC
TRBJ1-1,few,TRBV4-2,-,CASSRETDNEAFF,TGTGCCAGCAGCCGGGAGACAGATAATGAAGCTTTCTTT